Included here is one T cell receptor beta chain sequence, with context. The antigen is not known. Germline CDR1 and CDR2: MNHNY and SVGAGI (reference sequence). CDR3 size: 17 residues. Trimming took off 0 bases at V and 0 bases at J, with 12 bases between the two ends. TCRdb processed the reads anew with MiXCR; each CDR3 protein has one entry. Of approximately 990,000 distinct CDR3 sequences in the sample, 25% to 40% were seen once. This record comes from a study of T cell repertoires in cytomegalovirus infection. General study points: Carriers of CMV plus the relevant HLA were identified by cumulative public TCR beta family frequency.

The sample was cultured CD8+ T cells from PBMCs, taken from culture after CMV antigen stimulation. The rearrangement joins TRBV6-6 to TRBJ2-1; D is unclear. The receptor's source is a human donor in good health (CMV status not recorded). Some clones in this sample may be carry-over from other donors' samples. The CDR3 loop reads CASSYSIPQSSYNEQFF. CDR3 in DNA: TGTGCCAGCAGTTACTCGATCCCCCAGAGCTCCTACAATGAGCAGTTCTTC.